These T cell receptor beta chains were read from a single sample in a study of CD8+CD57+ T cells in acquired aplastic anemia. TCRdb reanalysed the reads using MiXCR and keeps one entry per CDR3 protein. The table shows 100,000 to 150,000 distinct CDR3 sequences, with 48% occurring only once. Sequences were obtained from sorted CD4+, CD8+, or CD8+CD57+ T cells (not recorded which) from PBMCs. Receptors originate from a human donor in good health, serving as a control. Both conserved end residues are part of each CDR3. A D gene is named only where the DNA matches it firmly. For some rows the clone size is stated as once, few or many, or as a class when expanded; others skip it.

>TRBJ2-6|many|TRBV19|NA
TGTGCCAGTCTTAGGGGCGGAGGGACTGGGGCCAACGTCCTGACTTTC
CASLRGGGTGANVLTF
>TRBJ1-2|NA|TRBV7-4|NA
TGTGCCAGCAGCTCGGGGGATGGACAGACGTACTATGGCTACACCTTC
CASSSGDGQTYYGYTF
>TRBJ2-2|few|TRBV4-3|NA
TGCGCCAGCAGCCAAGATTTGGGCATGGGTGGCGGGGAGCTGTTTTTT
CASSQDLGMGGGELFF
>TRBJ2-1|NA|TRBV6-2/TRBV6-3|NA
TGTGCCAGCAGTTACTCGCGCCAAAGGGAGTCCAATGAGCAGTTCTTC
CASSYSRQRESNEQFF
>TRBJ1-6|few|TRBV15|NA
TGTGCCACCAGCAGGAGGGGGGGCCGACTTAAATCACCCCTCCACTTT
CATSRRGGRLKSPLHF
>TRBJ1-1|NA|TRBV2|NA
TGTGCCAGCAGTGAATCCACTGAAGCTTTCTTT
CASSESTEAFF
>TRBJ1-1|many|TRBV14|NA
TGTGCCAGCAGCCAACGGGGATTGTATGCTGAAGCTTTCTTT
CASSQRGLYAEAFF
>TRBJ2-5|NA|TRBV19|NA
TGTGCCAGTAATTACAGGGGAGGGGTCCAAGAGACCCAGTACTTC
CASNYRGGVQETQYF
>TRBJ1-1|once|TRBV20-1|NA
TGCAGTGCTTACAGGAGGGACACTGAAGCTTTCTTT
CSAYRRDTEAFF
>TRBJ1-2|NA|TRBV12-3/TRBV12-4|TRBD1
TGTGCCAGCAGTGAAAAGGGAACAGGGGGGCATGGCTACACCTTC
CASSEKGTGGHGYTF
>TRBJ1-2|NA|TRBV2|NA
TGTGCCAGCACGGAAGGAGATCATGGCTACACCTTC
CASTEGDHGYTF
>TRBJ1-5|NA|TRBV7-9|NA
TGTGCCAGCAGCTTAATGGGAGATCAGCCCCAGCATTTT
CASSLMGDQPQHF
>TRBJ1-2|NA|TRBV5-1|NA
TGCGCCAGCTTTCTGGACGGGTATGACTATGGCTACACCTTC
CASFLDGYDYGYTF
>TRBJ1-1|NA|TRBV19|NA
TGTGCCAGTAGTATCTCCCAGCTCCTGTGGACTGAAGCTTTCTTT
CASSISQLLWTEAFF
>TRBJ1-1|many|TRBV6-1|TRBD1
TGTGCCAGCAGTCTACAGGACAGGTTCACTGAAGCTTTCTTT
CASSLQDRFTEAFF
>TRBJ2-2|NA|TRBV2|TRBD1
TGTGCCATCGACCAGGACAGGGAGGCCCCCGGGGAGCTGTTTTTT
CAIDQDREAPGELFF
>TRBJ2-7|NA|TRBV12-3/TRBV12-4|NA
TGTGCCAGCAGTCTGGGGACAAACTACGAGCAGTACTTC
CASSLGTNYEQYF
>TRBJ1-4|NA|TRBV7-9|NA
TGTGCCAGCAGCCCTAAGGTTGGAGCTAATGAAAAACTGTTTTTT
CASSPKVGANEKLFF
>TRBJ1-2|many|TRBV20-1|TRBD1
TGCAGTGCTAGCCCTGGTGGGCAGGGGGCGGAGGGCTACACCTTC
CSASPGGQGAEGYTF
>TRBJ1-6|NA|TRBV15|TRBD1
TGTGCCACCAGCCGCCGACAGGGACCTAATTCACCCCTCCACTTT
CATSRRQGPNSPLHF
>TRBJ2-7|NA|TRBV7-8|NA
TGTGCCAGCAGCCATGAGGGGTCCACCAGGTACGAGCAGTACTTC
CASSHEGSTRYEQYF
>TRBJ1-4|many|TRBV5-1|NA
TGCGCCAGCAGCTTGGAGGGAGGGCAGAGTAATGAAAAACTGTTTTTT
CASSLEGGQSNEKLFF
>TRBJ2-3|many|TRBV4-1|TRBD1
TGCGCCAGCAGCCAAGAAAGAGGTACAGGGGGCTATGTAGATACGCAGTATTTT
CASSQERGTGGYVDTQYF
>TRBJ1-3|NA|TRBV5-6|NA
TGTGCCAGCAGCTTGTCCGGGACTCCAGCCGGAAACACCATATATTTT
CASSLSGTPAGNTIYF